The 20 T cell receptor beta chains below all came from one sample that was sequenced in a study of T cell changes during pregnancy in multiple sclerosis. The assay was immunoSEQ multiplex PCR, and TCRdb's table has in-frame clones only and misses some. The sample lists about 68,000 clones, about 91% occurring once. Sample: peripheral blood, taken in the first trimester of pregnancy. Receptors originate from a female donor with multiple sclerosis, enrolled in a pregnancy study.

This clone was counted only a few times. The chain couples TRBV27 to TRBJ1-6; D remains unclear. Trimming pared 4 bases from V and 9 bases from J, leaving 16 bases between. The CDR3 is 15 amino acids. Per germline, CDR1 MNHEY and CDR2 SMNVEV (reference sequence). The CDR3: CASSSWETEGSPLHF. CDR3 nucleotides: TGTGCCAGCAGTTCTTGGGAAACGGAGGGTTCACCCCTCCACTTT.

The chain has TRBV7-2 and TRBJ1-2, with unresolved D. The CDR3 has 13 amino acids. Per the germline V gene, CDR1 is SGHTA and CDR2 is FQGNSA. V lost 1 base and J 8 bases, leaving 11 bases between the germline ends. CDR3 sequence: CASSLGEGTGYTF. Here the CDR3 DNA reads TGTGCCAGCAGCTTAGGGGAGGGTACAGGCTACACCTTC.

The chain uses TRBV5-1 and TRBJ1-2; no clear D gene. Germline V gives CDR1 SGHRS, CDR2 YFSETQ. Trimming removed 2 bases from V and 8 bases from J, with 13 bases in between. The CDR3 extends over 13 amino acids. The CDR3 coding sequence is TGCGCCAGCAGCTTTGACCTTAGCGGAGGCTACACCTTC. Amino acids: CASSFDLSGGYTF.

This sequence joins TRBV28 and TRBJ2-4; possibly TRBD1 for D (5 bases). Germline lookup yields CDR1 MDHEN and CDR2 SYDVKM. The CDR3 totals 12 residues. Between the trimmed V and J ends, which lost 3 bases and 6 bases, there was a span of 6 bases. The DNA for the CDR3 is TGTGCCAGCAGTTTTGACAGAAACATTCAGTACTTC. This encodes CASSFDRNIQYF.

This clone was seen only once. This rearrangement joins TRBV2 to TRBJ2-1; 11 nucleotides line up with TRBD1. Trimming removed 5 bases from V and 10 bases from J; junction bases left unmatched: 7. The CDR3 has 14 residues. Germline V lookup: CDR1 SNHLY, CDR2 FYNNEI. As DNA, the CDR3 is TGTGCCAGCAGTCGCCGGACAGGGGGCGGGGAGCAGTTCTTC. This encodes CASSRRTGGGEQFF.

This clone was picked up one time. The chain links TRBV14 to TRBJ2-5; D not resolved. Germline CDR1 is SGHDN and CDR2 is FVKESK. This CDR3 has 12 amino acids. Trimming stripped 1 base from V and 5 bases from J, with 5 bases between. The CDR3 region is CASSQVMETQYF. For the CDR3, the DNA is TGTGCCAGCAGCCAAGTTATGGAGACCCAGTACTTC.

The chain couples TRBV29-1 to TRBJ1-2, with D unresolved. The CDR3 runs 12 residues. Trimming stripped 7 bases from V and 4 bases from J, with 13 bases between. Germline CDR1 is SQVTM and CDR2 is ANQGSEA. The CDR3 DNA is TGCAGCGCCCCGTCTCCCCCCTATGGCTACACCTTC. This encodes CSAPSPPYGYTF. Together with reference TRBV29-1 and TRBJ1-2, the CDR3 gives the full variable domain: SAVISQKPSRDICQRGTSLTIQCQVDSQVTMMFWYRQQPGQSLTLIATANQGSEATYESGFVIDKFPISRPNLTFSTLTVSNMSPEDSSIYLCSAPSPPYGYTFGSGTRLTVV.

The chain joins TRBV29-1 to TRBJ2-3; maybe TRBD2 (6 bases). This CDR3 has 15 amino acids. In germline, CDR1 is SQVTM, CDR2 ANQGSEA. Trimming cost V 2 bases and J 2 bases, with 14 bases left between them. In nucleotides, the CDR3 is TGCAGCGTTGAAATCCTCAGGGACTTCACAGATACGCAGTATTTT. The encoded protein is CSVEILRDFTDTQYF.

The CDR3 region is CASRGGSGANVLTF. CDR3 DNA: TGTGCCAGCAGGGGAGGATCTGGGGCCAACGTCCTGACTTTC. V is TRBV6-1 and J is TRBJ2-6; perhaps TRBD2 as D (6 bases). The CDR3 has 14 residues. Looked up from germline, CDR1 is MNHNS and CDR2 is SASEGT. Trimming took off 6 bases at V and 1 base at J, with 7 bases between the two ends.

The DNA for the CDR3 is TGTGCCAGCAGCCGCCAGGGGTTGAATAGTTACAATGAGCAGTTCTTC. Translating gives CASSRQGLNSYNEQFF. The rearrangement uses TRBV5-4 and TRBJ2-1; D is possibly TRBD1 (6 bases). CDR1 SGHNT and CDR2 YYREEE come from the germline V gene (reference sequence). V was clipped by 4 bases and J by 4 bases, with 18 bases between them. The CDR3 sequence is 16 residues long.

This chain connects TRBV7-2 to TRBJ1-1, with 7 positions matching TRBD1. V shed 6 bases, J shed 3 bases, and the junction held 10 bases outside the gene matches. There are 15 residues in the CDR3. Germline CDR1 SGHTA, CDR2 FQGNSA. CDR3: CASSRNRGTHTEAFF. The CDR3 region has the DNA TGTGCCAGCAGTAGGAACAGGGGCACCCACACTGAAGCTTTCTTT.

The V and J genes are TRBV19 and TRBJ1-2; 8 nucleotides align to TRBD1. V was pared by 6 bases and J by 5 bases, with 8 bases of the junction left unmatched. The CDR3 loop spans 14 amino acids. CDR1 is LNHDA and CDR2 is SQIVND in the germline V gene (reference sequence). The CDR3 sequence is CASSTGGIWYGYTF. The CDR3 coding sequence is TGTGCCAGTAGCACAGGGGGGATTTGGTATGGCTACACCTTC.

This rearrangement joins TRBV2 to TRBJ2-7, with TRBD2 matching 12 bases. This CDR3 has 14 amino acids. Per germline, CDR1 SNHLY and CDR2 FYNNEI. After removal of 1 base from V and 5 bases from J, the junction contained 0 bases not matched to a gene. The DNA of the CDR3 is TGTGCCAGCAGTGAAGGACTAGCGGGGGACGAGCAGTACTTC. Residues: CASSEGLAGDEQYF.

This sequence joins TRBV14 and TRBJ2-5; TRBD1 matches at 10 bases. Germline V CDR1 and CDR2: SGHDN, FVKESK. CDR3 length: 15 residues. V shed 4 bases and J 5 bases; nucleotides not matched to a gene: 7. CDR3 coding DNA: TGTGCCAGCAGCCGGCGGGACAGGGGTATGGAGACCCAGTACTTC. It codes for CASSRRDRGMETQYF.

This chain uses TRBV5-1 with TRBJ2-1; 7 positions agree with TRBD2. Germline CDR1 reads SGHRS; CDR2 reads YFSETQ. J was trimmed by 3 bases and V by 1 base; bases with no gene match: 4. The CDR3 spans 15 residues. CDR3 bases: TGCGCCAGCAGCTTGAGACCGGGAGGCTACAATGAGCAGTTCTTC. Encoded protein: CASSLRPGGYNEQFF.

The J gene is TRBJ1-1, the V gene TRBV19; 10 positions match TRBD1. This CDR3 has 18 residues. Germline CDR1 and CDR2: LNHDA and SQIVND (reference sequence). The J segment lost 0 bases and the V segment lost 3 bases, leaving 10 bases of the junction unmatched. The DNA of the CDR3 is TGTGCCAGTAGTATCAACGACAGGGGGCCGTTCATGAACACTGAAGCTTTCTTT. It is translated as CASSINDRGPFMNTEAFF.

The rearrangement links TRBV5-1 to TRBJ2-3, with 12 bases matching TRBD1. Per the germline V gene, CDR1 is SGHRS and CDR2 is YFSETQ. The J segment lost 4 bases and the V segment lost 5 bases, leaving 5 bases of the junction unmatched. CDR3 size: 15 residues. CDR3 bases: TGCGCCAGCAGGGGGGACAGGGGGCGGGCAGATACGCAGTATTTT. Translating gives CASRGDRGRADTQYF.

V usage is TRBV5-6 and J usage is TRBJ2-7, with TRBD1 matching over 9 bases. The germline V gene has CDR1 SGHDT and CDR2 YYEEEE. This CDR3 has 18 residues. The trim removed 4 bases at V and 3 bases at J, leaving 17 bases unmatched. CDR3 protein: CASSPGTGTRDFYYEQYF. The CDR3 DNA follows: TGTGCCAGCAGCCCGGGGACAGGGACCAGGGACTTCTACTACGAGCAGTACTTC.

J is TRBJ1-2 and V is TRBV4-1; D not certain. Germline V gene sequence: CDR1 MGHRA, CDR2 YSYEKL. CDR3 length: 15 residues. V was pared by 0 bases and J by 0 bases, with 8 bases between. The CDR3 region has the DNA TGCGCCAGCAGCCAAGAGTCGGGTACTAACTATGGCTACACCTTC. Protein sequence: CASSQESGTNYGYTF.

This sequence joins TRBV6-5 and TRBJ1-1; D might be TRBD1 (6 bases). The germline CDR1 and CDR2 sequences are MNHEY and SVGAGI. The CDR3 runs 16 residues. Trimming stripped 0 bases from V and 3 bases from J, with 14 bases between. CDR3: CASSYSRWGPDTEAFF. DNA for the CDR3: TGTGCCAGCAGTTACTCGAGATGGGGGCCGGACACTGAAGCTTTCTTT.